This TCR beta chain came from a study of lymphopenia after photon versus proton radiotherapy. General study results and limits: Under photons, naive T cells and diversity fell while effector/memory populations rose. Only patients who died were analyzed for survival; proton advantage is unproven.

This clone was recorded a few times. What it recognizes is unknown. Measured with immunoSEQ multiplex PCR; TCRdb has only the in-frame clones, and not every one. Here the sample spans under 70,000 clones, approximately 90% being singletons. The CDR3 is 13 residues long. The chain has TRBV12-2 and TRBJ1-2. TRBV12-2 constitutes a pseudogene. The source of this sequence is a woman aged 40 to 49 with cholangiocarcinoma. The source was peripheral blood, collected from a patient treated with photon-based radiotherapy. The CDR3 reads CASRTTDNYGYTF. CDR3 DNA sequence: TGTGCAAGTCGAACAACGGATAACTATGGCTACACCTTC.